This TCR beta chain was found in a study of technical replicates of blood from several donors. Germline trimming cut 4 bases from V and 3 bases from J; bases unmatched to any gene: 8. Germline values: CDR1 SGHNT, CDR2 YYREEE (reference sequence). This CDR3 is 16 amino acids long. This table comes from immunoSEQ multiplex PCR, and its TCRdb copy is limited to in-frame clones, with some not included. The repertoire holds more than 90,000 clones, with approximately 94% as singletons. The V and J genes are TRBV5-4 and TRBJ2-7, with 12 bases that match TRBD2. What was sequenced was T cells isolated from PBMCs. This TCR was sampled from a human donor in good health. CDR3 region: CASSAGTSGFYYEQYF. The CDR3 nucleotides read TGTGCCAGCAGCGCAGGGACTAGCGGGTTCTACTACGAGCAGTACTTC.